These 31 T cell receptor beta chains share one sample of origin, sequenced in a study of shared clonotypes between healthy human individuals. Data came from immunoSEQ multiplex PCR; TCRdb stores just in-frame clones and leaves some out. The sample contains approximately 810,000 clones, around 93% of which appear only once. The naive CD8 fraction comprised CD45RO-negative cells positively selected for CCR7 and excluded terminally differentiated effector memory CD45RA+ cells. Input material: naive CD8+ T cells sorted from blood. All receptors derive from a man aged 30-40 years in good health.

V and J are TRBV29-1 and TRBJ2-7; D is possibly TRBD2 (7 bases). The length of the CDR3 is 14 residues. Trimming left V 5 bases short and J 3 bases short, with 17 bases between. Looked up from germline, CDR1 is SQVTM and CDR2 is ANQGSEA. CDR3 in amino acids: CSVQRDTNYYEQYF. The CDR3 coding sequence is TGCAGCGTTCAGCGGGACACCAACTACTACGAGCAGTACTTC.

The J gene is TRBJ2-7, the V gene TRBV5-6; D is unclear. Trimming left V 1 base short and J 4 bases short, with 12 bases between. The CDR3 is made up of 14 amino acids. Per the germline V gene, CDR1 is SGHDT and CDR2 is YYEEEE. DNA of the CDR3: TGTGCCAGCAGCTTGTCAGCCGCCATTTACGAGCAGTACTTC. Amino acids: CASSLSAAIYEQYF.

This rearrangement joins TRBV27 to TRBJ2-1; tentatively, D is TRBD2 (5 bases). With 2 bases removed from V and 3 bases from J, the gap between germline ends came to 17 bases. This CDR3 is built from 17 residues. Looked up from germline, CDR1 is MNHEY and CDR2 is SMNVEV (reference sequence). DNA of the CDR3: TGTGCCAGCAGTTTACCGGTGGCGGGCAGCCGCTACAATGAGCAGTTCTTC. It yields the protein CASSLPVAGSRYNEQFF.

The chain combines TRBV5-1 with TRBJ2-1, with D hard to call. The germline gives CDR1 SGHRS, CDR2 YFSETQ. V lost 4 bases and J lost 5, with 16 bases in between. This CDR3 region has 15 residues. DNA of the CDR3: TGCGCCAGCAGCCGCTGGATCGGAAGTGACAATGAGCAGTTCTTC. This encodes CASSRWIGSDNEQFF. The full variable domain, with the rest looked up from reference TRBV5-1 and TRBJ2-1, is KAGVTQTPRYLIKTRGQQVTLSCSPISGHRSVSWYQQTPGQGLQFLFEYFSETQRNKGNFPGRFSGRQFSNSRSEMNVSTLELGDSALYLCASSRWIGSDNEQFFGPGTRLTVL.

The gene calls are TRBV7-2 and TRBJ1-5; perhaps TRBD1 as D (6 bases). Trimming stripped 5 bases from V and 4 bases from J, with 21 bases between. Germline-derived CDR1 and CDR2 are SGHTA and FQGNSA. The CDR3 extends over 17 amino acids. The CDR3: CASSPTSTGLRNQPQHF. DNA of the CDR3: TGTGCCAGCAGCCCTACTTCGACAGGCTTACGTAATCAGCCCCAGCATTTT. Variable domain in full (rest from reference TRBV7-2 and TRBJ1-5): GAGVSQSPSNKVTEKGKDVELRCDPISGHTALYWYRQSLGQGLEFLIYFQGNSAPDKSGLPSDRFSAERTGGSVSTLTIQRTQQEDSAVYLCASSPTSTGLRNQPQHFGDGTRLSIL.

J is TRBJ2-7 and V is TRBV28; 8 bases map to TRBD1. The length of the CDR3 is 12 residues. The junction had 0 bases not matched to a gene; V was cut back by 4 bases and J by 4 bases. The germline gives CDR1 MDHEN, CDR2 SYDVKM. The CDR3 region is CASSWTGYEQYF. The CDR3 DNA is TGTGCCAGCAGTTGGACAGGGTACGAGCAGTACTTC.

Worth noting for this clone: Other nucleotide sequences from this sample produce the same CDR3. The chain recombines TRBV27 with TRBJ2-3; D call uncertain. V lost 8 bases, J lost 6 bases, and 9 bases lay in between. Germline V gene data show CDR1 as MNHEY and CDR2 as SMNVEV (reference sequence). This CDR3 spans 11 amino acids. The CDR3 DNA is TGTGCCAGCGTTTTGGGGGATACGCAGTATTTT. Its translation is CASVLGDTQYF.

The CDR3 here is CASRRGGRPEEQYF. For the CDR3, the DNA is TGTGCCAGCCGCCGGGGCGGGAGGCCAGAAGAGCAGTACTTC. The chain has TRBV28 and TRBJ2-7; TRBD2 matches 8 bases. This CDR3 is built from 14 residues. V shed 8 bases, J shed 7 bases, and the junction held 13 bases outside the gene matches. Germline CDR1 is MDHEN and CDR2 is SYDVKM.

J is TRBJ1-5 and V is TRBV27; D might be TRBD1 (5 bases). Germline V gene lookup returns CDR1 MNHEY and CDR2 SMNVEV (reference sequence). The CDR3 sequence is 17 residues long. V dropped 5 bases and J dropped 0 bases, with 17 bases sitting between them. For the CDR3, the DNA is TGTGCCAGCAGTCCGTCCTCCGGGACGCTTAGCAATCAGCCCCAGCATTTT. It yields the protein CASSPSSGTLSNQPQHF.

This chain uses TRBV29-1 with TRBJ2-5, with D possibly being TRBD1 or TRBD2 (6 bases each). Germline V gives CDR1 SQVTM, CDR2 ANQGSEA. The CDR3 is made up of 20 amino acids. V was clipped by 4 bases and J by 5 bases, with 35 bases between them. The chain's CDR3 is CSVVTGLGFSGEIIGETQYF. The CDR3 DNA reads as TGCAGCGTTGTCACAGGGTTGGGTTTTTCGGGAGAGATAATAGGGGAGACCCAGTACTTC.

CDR3 nucleotide sequence: TGCGCCAGCAGTGGGGAGGCCCTATACTCCTACGAGCAGTACTTC. It yields the protein CASSGEALYSYEQYF. V is TRBV10-2 and J is TRBJ2-7; the D gene is possibly TRBD2 (6 bases). This CDR3 has 15 amino acids. CDR1 and CDR2 (germline): WSHSY, SAAADI. The V and J ends lost 4 bases and 0 bases respectively, with 13 bases between them.

The chain employs TRBV5-5 and TRBJ1-4; D possibly corresponds to TRBD1 (6 bases). The germline CDR1 and CDR2 sequences are SGHKS and YYEKEE (reference sequence). Between the trimmed V and J ends, which lost 4 bases and 7 bases, there was a span of 29 bases. The CDR3 length is 19 residues. The CDR3 DNA is TGTGCCAGCAGCGATACCCAAACAGGGTTCATCCACAAAGGTGAAAAACTGTTTTTT. Residues: CASSDTQTGFIHKGEKLFF.

The chain combines TRBV18 with TRBJ2-1; 8 bases map to TRBD1. Germline V gene data show CDR1 as KGHSH and CDR2 as LQKENI. The V segment lost 2 bases and the J segment 7 bases; nucleotides outside the gene matches: 7. The CDR3 spans 15 residues. CDR3 sequence (DNA): TGTGCCAGCTCACCAACCGGGACAGGTGAAAATGAGCAGTTCTTC. It translates to CASSPTGTGENEQFF. Complete variable domain (other parts from reference TRBV18 and TRBJ2-1): NAGVMQNPRHLVRRRGQEARLRCSPMKGHSHVYWYRQLPEEGLKFMVYLQKENIIDESGMPKERFSAEFPKEGPSILRIQQVVRGDSAAYFCASSPTGTGENEQFFGPGTRLTVL.

The chain couples TRBV19 to TRBJ2-2; D call uncertain. V lost 5 bases and J lost 4, with 8 bases in between. The CDR3 loop spans 13 amino acids. CDR1 and CDR2 from the germline V gene are LNHDA and SQIVND (reference sequence). CDR3 residues: CASSGVITGELFF. The CDR3 DNA reads TGTGCCAGTAGTGGGGTCATCACCGGGGAGCTGTTTTTT.

This chain connects TRBV11-2 to TRBJ1-3; 7 nucleotides agree with TRBD1. Germline V CDR1 and CDR2: SGHAT, FQNNGV. The V gene end was trimmed by 5 bases and the J gene end by 0 bases; junction bases not matched to a gene: 7. The CDR3 covers 16 residues. The CDR3 coding sequence is TGTGCCAGCAGCCCGGGGGGACAGAGCTCTGGAAACACCATATATTTT. This gives the protein CASSPGGQSSGNTIYF.

This sequence joins TRBV20-1 and TRBJ2-7, with D maybe TRBD1 (5 bases). The CDR3 covers 11 residues. V was shortened by 4 bases and J by 6 bases, with 10 bases between the two germline ends. Germline V lookup: CDR1 DFQATT, CDR2 SNEGSKA (reference sequence). The CDR3 DNA follows: TGCAGTGCTATCACAGGAGCCGAGCAGTACTTC. Translation gives CSAITGAEQYF.

The chain uses TRBV28 and TRBJ1-2; D uncertain. The CDR3 totals 14 residues. Germline CDR1 MDHEN, CDR2 SYDVKM. V dropped 2 bases and J dropped 3 bases, with 10 bases sitting between them. CDR3 sequence (DNA): TGTGCCAGCAGTTTAACACCAGTTGACTATGGCTACACCTTC. Amino acids: CASSLTPVDYGYTF.

The rearrangement uses TRBV5-5 and TRBJ2-1; D unresolved. Germline CDR1 and CDR2: SGHKS and YYEKEE (reference sequence). The CDR3 has 17 residues. Trimming took off 0 bases at V and 0 bases at J, with 13 bases between the two ends. CDR3 in amino acids: CASSLGPAGSSYNEQFF. The CDR3 DNA reads TGTGCCAGCAGCTTGGGCCCGGCCGGAAGCTCCTACAATGAGCAGTTCTTC. The full variable domain, in which reference TRBV5-5 and TRBJ2-1 provide the parts outside the CDR3, is DAGVTQSPTHLIKTRGQQVTLRCSPISGHKSVSWYQQVLGQGPQFIFQYYEKEERGRGNFPDRFSARQFPNYSSELNVNALLLGDSALYLCASSLGPAGSSYNEQFFGPGTRLTVL.

A few counts support this clone. The junction does not match germline at one end; this may be a read error. The genes are TRBV4-2 and TRBJ1-3; D is unresolved. CDR3 length equals 12 residues. Germline values: CDR1 LGHNA, CDR2 YNFKEQ. CDR3 nucleotides: TGTGCCAGCAGCCAAGGAGCCGGGGATCGCGCTTTT. Protein product: CASSQGAGDRAF.

The chain uses TRBV15 and TRBJ2-3, with 12 bases fitting TRBD2. Trimming took 5 bases from V and 5 from J; bases not matched to a gene: 8. CDR1 is LNHNV and CDR2 is YYDKDF in the germline V gene (reference sequence). The CDR3 totals 16 residues. The CDR3 bases are TGTGCCACCAGCTTCCGACTAGCGGGAGAATTAGATACGCAGTATTTT. It specifies CATSFRLAGELDTQYF.

The chain recombines TRBV7-9 with TRBJ2-7, with 7 bases lining up with TRBD1. The CDR3 covers 15 residues. Germline V lookup: CDR1 SEHNR, CDR2 FQNEAQ (reference sequence). The trim removed 5 bases at V and 2 bases at J, leaving 9 bases unmatched. In DNA, the CDR3 is TGTGCCAGCAGCATCAACCCCGGGACAGCCTACGAGCAGTACTTC. It encodes CASSINPGTAYEQYF.

The genes are TRBV9 and TRBJ2-1; maybe TRBD2 (6 bases). This CDR3 comprises 15 residues. V was cut by 1 base and J by 6 bases, with 14 bases left in between. The germline gives CDR1 SGDLS, CDR2 YYNGEE. The CDR3 here is CASSVWGEEFNEQFF. CDR3 bases: TGTGCCAGCAGCGTATGGGGGGAGGAGTTCAATGAGCAGTTCTTC.

The chain couples TRBV6-5 to TRBJ2-5; 7 bases fit TRBD1. Germline assignment: CDR1 MNHEY and CDR2 SVGAGI. The J segment lost 1 base and the V segment lost 2 bases, leaving 4 bases of the junction unmatched. The CDR3 has 15 residues. The CDR3 loop reads CASSYGTGAQETQYF. CDR3 in DNA: TGTGCCAGCAGTTACGGTACAGGGGCCCAAGAGACCCAGTACTTC.

The chain recombines TRBV7-8 with TRBJ2-4; 10 bases agree with TRBD2. Germline CDR1 reads SGHVS; CDR2 reads FQNEAQ. With V trimmed by 4 bases and J by 1 base, 13 bases remained unmatched. The CDR3 spans 19 residues. The CDR3 coding sequence is TGTGCCAGCAGCTCCTCTAGCGGGAGTGGGTATTTGGCCAAAAACATTCAGTACTTC. Translated, it gives CASSSSSGSGYLAKNIQYF.

This chain links TRBV2 with TRBJ2-2; D may be TRBD1 (5 bases). The CDR3 contains 13 residues. Germline V gene sequence: CDR1 SNHLY, CDR2 FYNNEI. The V end lost 11 bases, the J end lost 4 bases, and 14 bases lay between the germline ends. The CDR3 loop is CASSGMVTGELFF. CDR3 nucleotide sequence: TGTGCCTCGTCAGGGATGGTCACCGGGGAGCTGTTTTTT.

Remarks on this clone: Other nucleotide sequences in the sample specify the same CDR3. This rearrangement joins TRBV9 to TRBJ2-7; D is unclear. In germline, CDR1 is SGDLS, CDR2 YYNGEE. V was shortened by 0 bases and J by 3 bases, with 4 bases between the two germline ends. This CDR3 region has 12 residues. Here the CDR3 DNA reads TGTGCCAGCAGCGTAGAAGGCTACGAGCAGTACTTC. Translating it yields CASSVEGYEQYF.

This sequence joins TRBV4-1 and TRBJ2-7, with unresolved D. Trimming removed 4 bases from V and 6 bases from J, with 13 bases in between. The CDR3 runs to 13 residues. CDR1 MGHRA and CDR2 YSYEKL come from the germline V gene. CDR3 DNA sequence: TGCGCCAGCAGCCCCCAGGATGGGGTCGAGCAGTACTTC. As protein: CASSPQDGVEQYF.

This clone was seen just once. The CDR3 sequence: CATSSFIHEQYF. The CDR3 nucleotides read TGTGCCACCAGCAGCTTCATCCACGAGCAGTACTTC. The chain carries TRBV15 and TRBJ2-7; D uncertain. Germline lookup yields CDR1 LNHNV and CDR2 YYDKDF (reference sequence). The V end lost 3 bases, the J end lost 5 bases, and 8 bases lay between the germline ends. CDR3 size: 12 residues.

The rearrangement uses TRBV13 and TRBJ1-2; D is unresolved. The CDR3 sequence is 18 residues long. V lost 0 bases and J 0 bases, leaving 17 bases between the germline ends. Germline-derived CDR1 and CDR2 are PRHDT and FYEKMQ (reference sequence). This chain's CDR3 is CASSLGLGSQSPNYGYTF. CDR3 DNA: TGTGCCAGCAGCTTAGGCCTAGGGAGCCAATCTCCTAACTATGGCTACACCTTC.

V gene TRBV7-9 combines with J gene TRBJ1-5; 11 nucleotides align to TRBD1. The V segment lost 5 bases and the J segment 10 bases; nucleotides outside the gene matches: 7. The CDR3 is 14 amino acids. Germline V gene lookup returns CDR1 SEHNR and CDR2 FQNEAQ (reference sequence). The CDR3 DNA follows: TGTGCCAGCAGCGAGGGACAGGGGGTCGGACCCCAGCATTTT. As protein: CASSEGQGVGPQHF.

Turning to this clone: This specimen includes other DNA sequences encoding the same CDR3. V usage is TRBV9 and J usage is TRBJ1-5; a weak D match, TRBD1 (6 bases). V gave up 2 bases and J gave up 0 bases, with 6 bases separating them. The germline V gene encodes CDR1 SGDLS and CDR2 YYNGEE. This CDR3 region has 14 residues. This CDR3 is CASSVGHSNQPQHF. In DNA, the CDR3 is TGTGCCAGCAGCGTGGGACATAGCAATCAGCCCCAGCATTTT.